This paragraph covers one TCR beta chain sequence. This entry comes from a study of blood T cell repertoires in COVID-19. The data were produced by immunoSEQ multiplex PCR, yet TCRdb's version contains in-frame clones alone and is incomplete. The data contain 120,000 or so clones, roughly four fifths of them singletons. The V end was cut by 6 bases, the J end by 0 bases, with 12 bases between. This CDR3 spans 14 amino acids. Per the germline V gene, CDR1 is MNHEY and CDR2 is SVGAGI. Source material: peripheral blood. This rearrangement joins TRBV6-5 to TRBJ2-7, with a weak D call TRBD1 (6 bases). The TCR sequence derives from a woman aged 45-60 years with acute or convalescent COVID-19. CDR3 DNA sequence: TGTGCCAGCAGCCGCATGGGACACTCCTACGAGCAGTACTTC. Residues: CASSRMGHSYEQYF.